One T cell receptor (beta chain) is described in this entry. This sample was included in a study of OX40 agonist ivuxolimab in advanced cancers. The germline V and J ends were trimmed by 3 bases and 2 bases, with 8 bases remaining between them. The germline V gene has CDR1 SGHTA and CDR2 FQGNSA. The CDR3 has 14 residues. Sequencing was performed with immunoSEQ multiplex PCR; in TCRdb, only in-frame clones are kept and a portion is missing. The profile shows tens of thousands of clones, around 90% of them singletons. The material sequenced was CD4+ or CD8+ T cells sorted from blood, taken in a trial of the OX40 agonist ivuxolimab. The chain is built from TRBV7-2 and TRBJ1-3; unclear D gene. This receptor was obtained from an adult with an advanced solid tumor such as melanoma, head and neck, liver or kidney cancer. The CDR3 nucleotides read TGTGCCAGCAGCTTTAGGACGGCTGGAAACACCATATATTTT. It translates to CASSFRTAGNTIYF.